This entry lists 11 T cell receptor beta chains sequenced from one sample in a study of blood T cell repertoires in COVID-19. Produced via immunoSEQ multiplex PCR; TCRdb's table is partial and in-frame only. The sample lists 300,000 or so clones, 86% occurring once. Material for sequencing was peripheral blood. All receptors come from a woman between 45 and 60 years old with acute or convalescent COVID-19.

The chain carries TRBV28 and TRBJ2-3; 9 bases map to TRBD1. V trimming: 5 bases; J trimming: 5 bases; junction bases outside the gene matches: 14. This CDR3 comprises 17 residues. Germline V lookup: CDR1 MDHEN, CDR2 SYDVKM. CDR3 amino acids: CASSPLVGQGKRDTQYF. The CDR3 DNA reads TGTGCCAGCAGTCCCCTAGTTGGACAGGGGAAGAGAGATACGCAGTATTTT. Complete variable domain (other parts from reference TRBV28 and TRBJ2-3): DVKVTQSSRYLVKRTGEKVFLECVQDMDHENMFWYRQDPGLGLRLIYFSYDVKMKEKGDIPEGYSVSREKKERFSLILESASTNQTSMYLCASSPLVGQGKRDTQYFGPGTRLTVL.

V usage is TRBV27 and J usage is TRBJ2-2, with 10 bases aligning to TRBD1. Germline lookup yields CDR1 MNHEY and CDR2 SMNVEV (reference sequence). V lost 4 bases and J lost 4; bases outside the gene matches: 3. CDR3 length equals 15 residues. In DNA form, the CDR3 reads TGTGCCAGCAGTTGGGACAGGGGTGGCACCGGGGAGCTGTTTTTT. It translates to CASSWDRGGTGELFF.

This clone was detected once. V gene TRBV7-2 combines with J gene TRBJ2-7; perhaps TRBD1 as D (7 bases). V lost 2 bases and J 0 bases, leaving 11 bases between the germline ends. This CDR3 contains 15 residues. Germline CDR1 reads SGHTA; CDR2 reads FQGNSA. CDR3 sequence (DNA): TGTGCCAGCAGCTTATTCAGGGGGGACTCCTACGAGCAGTACTTC. It yields the protein CASSLFRGDSYEQYF.

In this sample, this clone turned up once. The rearrangement joins TRBV12-2 to TRBJ2-1; the table's D gene call, TRBD2, was not cross checked with the DNA. TRBV12-2 has pseudogene status. The CDR3 sequence is 14 residues long. CDR3 amino acids: CASRGDYIFDEQFF. DNA for the CDR3: TGTGCAAGTCGCGGGGACTATATTTTCGATGAGCAGTTCTTC.

The chain has TRBV9 and TRBJ2-5; D is perhaps TRBD2 (6 bases). Trimming removed 2 bases at V and 5 bases at J, with 16 bases between. The CDR3 length is 15 residues. The germline gives CDR1 SGDLS, CDR2 YYNGEE. In DNA, the CDR3 is TGTGCCAGCAGCGTGTCCGGGACGGAGGGGGAGACCCAGTACTTC. This sequence encodes CASSVSGTEGETQYF.

J is TRBJ2-5 and V is TRBV19; weak D call: TRBD2 (6 bases). Germline loops: CDR1 LNHDA, CDR2 SQIVND (reference sequence). The CDR3 loop spans 13 amino acids. Trimming cost V 6 bases and J 5 bases, with 13 bases left between them. CDR3 bases: TGTGCCAGTAGGTTTCCGGGGGACGAGACCCAGTACTTC. As protein: CASRFPGDETQYF.

The chain uses TRBV19 and TRBJ1-1; no firm D call. CDR1 and CDR2 from the germline V gene are LNHDA and SQIVND (reference sequence). The CDR3 totals 11 residues. Trimming pared 4 bases from V and 3 bases from J, leaving 3 bases between. The CDR3 DNA is TGTGCCAGTAGTACCTACACTGAAGCTTTCTTT. This translates into CASSTYTEAFF.

The chain recombines TRBV11-2 with TRBJ2-5, with a possible D match to TRBD2 (6 bases). CDR3 size: 14 residues. The V gene lost 3 bases and the J gene lost 1 base, with 9 bases spanning the gap. Germline V CDR1 and CDR2: SGHAT, FQNNGV. DNA of the CDR3: TGTGCCAGCAGCTTGTTACTAGCCCAAGAGACCCAGTACTTC. It translates to CASSLLLAQETQYF.

The rearrangement uses TRBV7-9 and TRBJ1-1, with 7 bases aligning to TRBD1. The germline CDR1 and CDR2 sequences are SEHNR and FQNEAQ (reference sequence). The V gene end was trimmed by 5 bases and the J gene end by 10 bases; junction bases not matched to a gene: 7. CDR3 size: 12 residues. The CDR3 DNA follows: TGTGCCAGCAGCCTTACAGGGGTAGGAGCTTTCTTT. Translation gives CASSLTGVGAFF.

V is TRBV5-6 and J is TRBJ1-2, with 9 bases matching TRBD1. V was clipped by 3 bases and J by 4 bases; unmatched bases: 10. Germline V gene lookup returns CDR1 SGHDT and CDR2 YYEEEE. The CDR3 consists of 16 residues. Here the CDR3 reads CASSSETGGQFYGYTF. CDR3 in DNA: TGTGCCAGCAGCTCCGAGACAGGGGGACAGTTCTATGGCTACACCTTC.

The chain combines TRBV29-1 with TRBJ1-2; possibly TRBD1 for D (5 bases). Germline V gene lookup returns CDR1 SQVTM and CDR2 ANQGSEA. The V and J ends lost 5 bases and 8 bases respectively, with 9 bases between them. The CDR3 contains 10 residues. The CDR3 protein is CSVPGSGYTF. The CDR3 DNA is TGCAGCGTTCCAGGGTCCGGCTACACCTTC.